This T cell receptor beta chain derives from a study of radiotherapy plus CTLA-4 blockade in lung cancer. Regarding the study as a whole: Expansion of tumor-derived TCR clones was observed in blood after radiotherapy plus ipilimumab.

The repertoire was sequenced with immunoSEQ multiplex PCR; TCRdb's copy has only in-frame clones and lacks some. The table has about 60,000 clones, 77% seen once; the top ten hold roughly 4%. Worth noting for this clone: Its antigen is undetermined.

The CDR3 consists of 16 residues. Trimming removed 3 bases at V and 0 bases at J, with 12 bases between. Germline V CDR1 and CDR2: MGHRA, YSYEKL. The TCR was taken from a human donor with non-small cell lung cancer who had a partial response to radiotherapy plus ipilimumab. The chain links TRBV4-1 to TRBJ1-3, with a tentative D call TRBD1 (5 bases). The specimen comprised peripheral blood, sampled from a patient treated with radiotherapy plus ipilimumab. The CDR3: CASSHSSRVSGNTIYF. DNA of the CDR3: TGCGCCAGCAGCCATTCGTCCAGGGTCTCTGGAAACACCATATATTTT.